These 7 T cell receptor beta chains share one sample of origin, sequenced in a study of monozygotic twins with inflammatory bowel disease. Using the 5' RACE reads, TCRdb records one entry per CDR3 protein without DNA. The record lists around 190,000 distinct CDR3 sequences, of which the ten most abundant hold roughly 1.5%. Sequenced sample: blood. These receptors were collected from a human donor with ulcerative colitis or Crohn's disease, or a healthy co-twin of an affected twin (not recorded which).

The genes are TRBV19 and TRBJ2-3; TCRdb proposes TRBD1, but this gene call is untestable without DNA. The CDR3 has 14 residues. CDR1 and CDR2 from the germline V gene are LNHDA and SQIVND (reference sequence). This CDR3 reads CASSWDRASDTQYF.

This chain uses TRBV6-5 with TRBJ2-1; TCRdb outputs TRBD1, but without DNA this stays unchecked. Germline V gives CDR1 MNHEY, CDR2 SVGAGI. The CDR3 covers 15 residues. Here the CDR3 reads CASSSTGQGVHEQFF.

J is TRBJ2-5 and V is TRBV5-1; the TRBD2 assignment by TCRdb is unverifiable without DNA. The CDR3 has 15 amino acids. Germline CDR1 SGHRS, CDR2 YFSETQ. This CDR3 reads CASSLSGAHQETQYF. Full variable domain (outside the CDR3, taken from reference TRBV5-1 and TRBJ2-5): KAGVTQTPRYLIKTRGQQVTLSCSPISGHRSVSWYQQTPGQGLQFLFEYFSETQRNKGNFPGRFSGRQFSNSRSEMNVSTLELGDSALYLCASSLSGAHQETQYFGPGTRLLVL.

The chain recombines TRBV7-8 with TRBJ2-7; the TCRdb call, TRBD1, lacks DNA for checking. Germline V gene lookup returns CDR1 SGHVS and CDR2 FQNEAQ. This CDR3 region has 16 residues. The CDR3 loop is CASSFRPGQGAYEQYF.

The chain recombines TRBV3-1 with TRBJ2-6. The CDR3 sequence is 16 residues long. Germline V gene sequence: CDR1 LGHDT, CDR2 YNNKEL (reference sequence). This chain's CDR3 is CASSQGNPPGANVLTF.

This chain links TRBV11-1 with TRBJ2-1; TCRdb outputs TRBD1, but without DNA this stays unchecked. CDR1 and CDR2 from the germline V gene are SGHAT and FQDESV (reference sequence). This CDR3 comprises 21 residues. Here the CDR3 reads CASSSTTSRDTLSRSYNEQFF.

The chain recombines TRBV7-9 with TRBJ2-1; TCRdb proposes TRBD1, but this gene call is untestable without DNA. CDR3 length: 16 residues. In germline, CDR1 is SEHNR, CDR2 FQNEAQ (reference sequence). The CDR3 sequence: CASSPKLSSAYNEQFF.